This TCR beta chain was profiled in a study of T cell responses to AZD1222 COVID-19 vaccine. Study overall: Pooled samples include second doses given at about 4 or 12 weeks. General study points: The donors showed a predominance of white British ancestry and of females, with possible underestimation of clonal diversity. Unmutated regions of variants are reportedly targeted by nearly half of spike-specific TCRs.

As for this clone: The target antigen is unknown.

Germline CDR1 reads MNHEY; CDR2 reads SVGAGI. Trimming took 7 bases from V and 15 from J, leaving 19 bases between them. This CDR3 spans 12 amino acids. Data came from immunoSEQ multiplex PCR; TCRdb stores just in-frame clones and leaves some out. Here the sample spans some 130,000 clones, 80% to 90% being singletons. This receptor was taken from an adult in good health. Sample: peripheral blood, taken on day 0 of AZD1222 vaccination. J is TRBJ1-5 and V is TRBV6-5; the D gene is possibly TRBD1 (5 bases). The CDR3 loop is CASNVNRQTLHF. The CDR3 nucleotides are TGTGCCAGCAACGTCAACAGGCAGACTTTGCATTTT.